This TCR beta chain was sequenced for a study of shared clonotypes between healthy human individuals. Overall study: Donor ages ranged 18 to 49 years: a couple of women, a few men. Three CD4 naive, three CD4 memory, two CD8 naive and one CD8 memory plate were used per donor.

Germline V lookup: CDR1 MGHRA, CDR2 YSYEKL. Trimming cost V 1 base and J 14 bases; bases outside gene matches: 9. The CDR3 length is 14 residues. Sequenced by immunoSEQ multiplex PCR; TCRdb stores in-frame clones only, minus some. Of 2 million to 2.5 million clones in the sample, just under 95% were seen once. Donors were healthy HIV-negative adults without recently reported acute infections or vaccinations. The rearrangement links TRBV4-1 to TRBJ2-1; 9 nucleotides agree with TRBD2. Input material: naive CD4+ T cells from PBMCs. Stated subset: CD45RA+ positively selected. The receptor was derived from a man aged 18 to 30 in good health. Some clones in this sample may be carry-over from other donors' samples. In DNA form, the CDR3 reads TGCGCCAGCAGCCAAGGGAGACTAGCGGTGGAGGAGTTCTTC. Its translation is CASSQGRLAVEEFF.